This is a list of T cell receptor beta chains from one sample in a study of molecular identifiers for immune sequencing clone quantification. TCRdb reprocessed the PCR reads via MiXCR and lists one record per CDR3 protein. The sample yields fewer than 75,000 distinct CDR3 sequences, less than 20% seen once. Sequencing was done on a sample of naive CD8+ T cells from blood, with Jurkat cell RNA spiked in. Receptor source: a human donor in good health. Some libraries in this study had Jurkat cell RNA spiked in. Each CDR3 is given with its conserved first and last residue. The order of the fields is J gene, V gene, clone size, D gene, CDR3 DNA, CDR3 protein. A D gene is named only where the DNA matches it firmly. Expanded clones get a size class; other rows say once, few or many, or leave the size out.

TRBJ2-5	TRBV7-9	many	TRBD1	TGTGCCAGCAGCGAGGGACAGCACCAAGAGACCCAGTACTTC	CASSEGQHQETQYF
TRBJ2-7	TRBV4-3	many	TRBD1	TGCGCCAGCAGCCAAGAGACAGGGGTCGACGAGCAGTACTTC	CASSQETGVDEQYF
TRBJ1-1	TRBV6-5	many	.	TGTGCCAGCAGTTTCAGGGGCACTGAAGCTTTCTTT	CASSFRGTEAFF
TRBJ2-7	TRBV9	many	TRBD2	TGTGCCAGCAGCGTAGTTGCGGGAGGGCCCTACGAGCAGTACTTC	CASSVVAGGPYEQYF
TRBJ2-7	TRBV7-9	.	.	TGTGCCAGCAGCTCTAGGGACAAATTATACGAGCAGTACTTC	CASSSRDKLYEQYF
TRBJ1-1	TRBV7-8	many	.	TGTGCCAGCAGGGGGGGGGCGAACACTGAAGCTTTCTTT	CASRGGANTEAFF
TRBJ2-3	TRBV27	many	TRBD2	TGTGCCAGCAGTTCTGTAGCGGGAGTGGCAGATACGCAGTATTTT	CASSSVAGVADTQYF
TRBJ1-3	TRBV6-6	many	.	TGTGCCAGCAGTAATACTGGGTCTGGAAACACCATATATTTT	CASSNTGSGNTIYF
TRBJ1-2	TRBV9	many	TRBD1	TGTGCCAGCAGCCTATCAGTGGGACAGGGGGCCGGTAACTATGGCTACACCTTC	CASSLSVGQGAGNYGYTF
TRBJ2-7	TRBV27	many	TRBD2	TGTGCCAGCAGCTTAGGGCTAGCGGGAGTCTACGAGCAGTACTTC	CASSLGLAGVYEQYF
TRBJ2-7	TRBV14	.	TRBD2	TGTGCCAGCAGCCAAGGAGAATCTAGCGGGTTGGCCTACGAGCAGTACTTC	CASSQGESSGLAYEQYF
TRBJ2-7	TRBV27	many	TRBD2	TGTGCCAGCAGTCTCAGCGGGACGCCCTACGAGCAGTACTTC	CASSLSGTPYEQYF
TRBJ2-7	TRBV4-1	many	.	TGCGCCAGCAGCCAAGGTTTTACTCCGGAGCAGTACTTC	CASSQGFTPEQYF
TRBJ1-1	TRBV7-8	many	.	TGTGCCAGCAGCCCCAGACAGCAGAACACTGAAGCTTTCTTT	CASSPRQQNTEAFF
TRBJ2-2	TRBV9	.	.	TGTGCCAGCAGCGCCGGGACCAGGCACACCGGGGAGCTGTTTTTT	CASSAGTRHTGELFF
TRBJ2-1	TRBV7-7	.	.	TGTGCTAGCAGCTTAAATTTGCTAGTCTGGGAGCAGTTCTTC	CASSLNLLVWEQFF
TRBJ2-7	TRBV4-1	many	TRBD2	TGCGCCAGCAGCCAACAAAGCGGGATGTATTCCTACGAGCAGTACTTC	CASSQQSGMYSYEQYF
TRBJ1-1	TRBV6-2/TRBV6-3	.	TRBD1	TGTGCCAGCAGTTACCCGCAGGAGACAGGGGACACTGAAGCTTTCTTT	CASSYPQETGDTEAFF
TRBJ2-7	TRBV23-1	many	.	TGCGCCAGCAATCTAAGGGCTGGCGAGCAGTACTTC	CASNLRAGEQYF
TRBJ2-1	TRBV4-1	few	TRBD2	TGCGCCAGCAGGCTAGCGGGAGTGAGTGAGCAGTTCTTC	CASRLAGVSEQFF
TRBJ1-1	TRBV19	many	TRBD1	TGTGCCAGTTCCTCAGGGGGAAACACTGAAGCTTTCTTT	CASSSGGNTEAFF
TRBJ2-7	TRBV5-4	many	TRBD2	TGTGCCAGCAGCTCGTCGGGACTAGTAGCCAACGAGCAGTACTTC	CASSSSGLVANEQYF
TRBJ2-3	TRBV19	many	TRBD2	TGTGCCAGTAGTATAGAGCCTAGCGGGACGATCACAGATACGCAGTATTTT	CASSIEPSGTITDTQYF
TRBJ2-7	TRBV9	.	TRBD1	TGTGCCAGCAGCGCCCACGGGACAGGGGGCGAAGGGGAGTACTTC	CASSAHGTGGEGEYF
TRBJ2-7	TRBV7-2	once	TRBD2	TGTGCCAGCAGCCCTAGCGGGGATTACGAGCAGTACTTC	CASSPSGDYEQYF
TRBJ1-5	TRBV4-1	.	TRBD1	TGCGCCGTCAGCCAAGGGACAGGGGTCAATCAGCCCCAGCATTTT	CAVSQGTGVNQPQHF
TRBJ2-3	TRBV27	many	TRBD2	TGTGCCAGCAGTTTATTGGGGACTAGCGGGACAGGGACAGATACGCAGTATTTT	CASSLLGTSGTGTDTQYF
TRBJ2-1	TRBV29-1	many	.	TGCAGCGCCGAGTGGAAGTCGTCCTACAATGAGCAGTTCTTC	CSAEWKSSYNEQFF
TRBJ2-7	TRBV12-3/TRBV12-4	many	.	TGTGCCAGCAGCTTTGAGTCCAGCGTTGAGGGCGAGCAGTACTTC	CASSFESSVEGEQYF
TRBJ2-7	TRBV14	many	.	TGTGCCAGCAGCCAAGCGGGAGTGCTTCACGAGCAGTACTTC	CASSQAGVLHEQYF
TRBJ2-1	TRBV7-3	many	.	TGTGCCAGCAGCTTGTCCCCCTACAATGAGCAGTTCTTC	CASSLSPYNEQFF
TRBJ2-1	TRBV18	many	.	TGTGCCAGCTCACCACCGGCAGGGCCATCCTACAATGAGCAGTTCTTC	CASSPPAGPSYNEQFF